These 15 T cell receptor beta chains share one sample of origin, sequenced in a study of T-cell reconstitution after alpha-beta-depleted transplantation in children. Preparing the TCRbeta library involved the use of unique molecular identifiers. MiXCR was run by TCRdb on the PCR reads, yielding one entry per CDR3 protein. The sample carries roughly 400,000 distinct CDR3 sequences, around two fifths recorded once. Sequences were derived from PBMCs, sampled before TCRalphabeta/CD19-depleted stem cell transplant. The source of these receptors is a girl aged 2 to 10 with aplastic anemia, due to receive a stem cell transplant.

The J gene is TRBJ2-7, the V gene TRBV20-1, with 9 bases aligning to TRBD2. The germline CDR1 and CDR2 sequences are DFQATT and SNEGSKA (reference sequence). The J segment lost 7 bases and the V segment lost 0 bases, leaving 10 bases of the junction unmatched. The CDR3 covers 15 residues. The CDR3 region has the DNA TGCAGTGCTAGAGATTTTGAGGCGGGAGGGATAGAGCAGTACTTC. Residues: CSARDFEAGGIEQYF.

This chain connects TRBV21-1 to TRBJ2-7; the D call TRBD1 from the table was never checked on the DNA. TRBV21-1 is listed as a pseudogene. The length of the CDR3 is 17 residues. In nucleotides, the CDR3 is TGTGCCAGCAGCAAGCAACTCCGGGACAGGGGGCCCTACGAGCAGTACTTC. Protein sequence: CASSKQLRDRGPYEQYF.

This rearrangement joins TRBV20-1 to TRBJ2-5; 9 bases line up with TRBD1. From germline, CDR1 is DFQATT and CDR2 SNEGSKA (reference sequence). Losses at the gene ends were 2 bases for V and 5 bases for J; bases not matched to a gene: 12. This CDR3 contains 16 residues. Here the CDR3 reads CSARLGTGTLFETQYF. The CDR3 nucleotides read TGCAGTGCTAGATTGGGGACAGGGACGTTGTTCGAGACCCAGTACTTC.

This clonotype was counted many times. The chain uses TRBV20-1 and TRBJ1-2; D is undetermined. CDR1 DFQATT and CDR2 SNEGSKA come from the germline V gene (reference sequence). Trimming pared 0 bases from V and 4 bases from J, leaving 9 bases between. This CDR3 spans 13 amino acids. The chain's CDR3 is CSARDIKSYGYTF. The CDR3 region has the DNA TGCAGTGCTAGAGATATTAAGAGCTATGGCTACACCTTC.

V usage is TRBV25-1 and J usage is TRBJ2-2; D is unresolved. This CDR3 spans 15 amino acids. V lost 9 bases to trimming and J lost 3 bases, with 17 bases between them. Per the germline V gene, CDR1 is MGHDK and CDR2 is SYGVNS. CDR3 bases: TGTGCCAGATCTGCCGGGTCTTACCACACCGGGGAGCTGTTTTTT. It encodes CARSAGSYHTGELFF.

V gene TRBV20-1 combines with J gene TRBJ1-4, with D tentatively TRBD1 (5 bases). The CDR3 is 14 residues long. CDR1 DFQATT and CDR2 SNEGSKA come from the germline V gene (reference sequence). V lost 6 bases, J lost 2 bases, and 13 bases lay in between. As DNA, the CDR3 is TGCAGTGCGTTCCCAGGGTCGACTAATGAAAAACTGTTTTTT. This gives the protein CSAFPGSTNEKLFF.

The V call is TRBV4-2, the J call TRBJ2-5; D possibly corresponds to TRBD2 (5 bases). V gave up 4 bases and J gave up 1 base, with 22 bases separating them. This CDR3 comprises 18 residues. The germline gives CDR1 LGHNA, CDR2 YNFKEQ. The CDR3 region is CASSRDLRSGRSQETQYF. The CDR3 nucleotides read TGTGCCAGCAGCCGAGACCTTCGGAGCGGACGGTCCCAAGAGACCCAGTACTTC.

This sequence joins TRBV25-1 and TRBJ2-3, with 8 bases identical to TRBD2. CDR1 is MGHDK and CDR2 is SYGVNS in the germline V gene. With V trimmed by 7 bases and J by 6 bases, 12 bases remained unmatched. This CDR3 has 15 amino acids. CDR3 loop: CASKGTSGARDTQYF. The DNA for the CDR3 is TGTGCCAGCAAGGGGACTAGTGGGGCTCGGGATACGCAGTATTTT.

The V call is TRBV27, the J call TRBJ1-4; TRBD1 might be the D (6 bases). The CDR3 sequence is 20 residues long. The germline V gene has CDR1 MNHEY and CDR2 SMNVEV (reference sequence). The V gene lost 4 bases and the J gene lost 0 bases, with 24 bases spanning the gap. CDR3 bases: TGTGCCAGCAGTTCGTTAGGGGCCAGGGGCCCCCTGGCAACTAATGAAAAACTGTTTTTT. This gives the protein CASSSLGARGPLATNEKLFF.

The V and J genes are TRBV5-6 and TRBJ2-3, with D unclear. Germline loops: CDR1 SGHDT, CDR2 YYEEEE. The CDR3 spans 16 residues. V lost 4 bases and J 0 bases, leaving 15 bases between the germline ends. CDR3 in DNA: TGTGCCAGCAGCCTCGGCGGTGGCTTTAGCACAGATACGCAGTATTTT. It is translated as CASSLGGGFSTDTQYF.

The rearrangement joins TRBV14 to TRBJ2-6; no clear D. The CDR3 loop spans 15 amino acids. The germline gives CDR1 SGHDN, CDR2 FVKESK. The V gene lost 4 bases and the J gene lost 1 base, with 8 bases spanning the gap. CDR3 nucleotide sequence: TGTGCCAGCAGCCTGGTCTTGTCTGGGGCCAACGTCCTGACTTTC. This sequence encodes CASSLVLSGANVLTF.

The CDR3 DNA follows: TGTGCCAGCAGCTTCTTCACAGGGGTCACCGGGGAGCTGTTTTTT. It is translated as CASSFFTGVTGELFF. The rearrangement joins TRBV7-9 to TRBJ2-2; 7 bases match TRBD1. The CDR3 is 15 residues long. Germline CDR1 reads SEHNR; CDR2 reads FQNEAQ (reference sequence). J gave up 4 bases and V 3 bases, and 5 bases lay outside the gene matches.

In this sample, this clonotype turned up many times. CDR3 amino acids: CSARDHRGDPYEQYF. The CDR3 DNA reads as TGCAGTGCTAGAGATCACCGAGGTGATCCCTACGAGCAGTACTTC. The V call is TRBV20-1, the J call TRBJ2-7; D gene uncertain. This CDR3 is 15 amino acids long. Trimming pared 0 bases from V and 2 bases from J, leaving 14 bases between. Germline V gene data show CDR1 as DFQATT and CDR2 as SNEGSKA (reference sequence).

CDR3 in DNA: TGTGCCAGCAGCGTAGCGTCTAGCGGGAGCCACGAGCAGTACTTC. Translation gives CASSVASSGSHEQYF. The V and J genes are TRBV9 and TRBJ2-7, with 10 bases lining up with TRBD2. The V gene's germline CDR1 is SGDLS and CDR2 YYNGEE. There are 15 residues in the CDR3. V shed 0 bases, J shed 5 bases, and the junction held 5 bases outside the gene matches.

This clonotype showed up just a few times. The rearrangement joins TRBV24-1 to TRBJ2-3; D remains ambiguous. V shed 0 bases and J shed 1 base, with 7 bases lying between them. Germline assignment: CDR1 KGHDR and CDR2 SFDVKD. This CDR3 region has 15 residues. The CDR3 DNA sequence: TGTGCCACCAGTGATTTGCTTCAGGGCACAGATACGCAGTATTTT. The encoded protein is CATSDLLQGTDTQYF.